This T cell receptor (beta chain) was identified in a study of identical twins. Study-level findings and limits: Beta clonotypes that were abundant in cord blood contained fewer insertions, a pattern absent from memory repertoires.

Unique molecular identifiers were present on the cDNA, and a universal primer site came from template switching. TCRdb reanalysed the 5' RACE reads using MiXCR and keeps one entry per CDR3 protein. Here the sample spans 650,000 to 800,000 distinct CDR3 sequences, more than 6.5% being singletons. This clonotype was detected a few times. Antigen: not known. V shed 5 bases and J 0 bases; nucleotides not matched to a gene: 7. The CDR3 contains 16 residues. These data were also filed under a second study, of yellow fever vaccine responses in identical twins.

V and J are TRBV12-3 or TRBV12-4 and TRBJ1-5; 7 nucleotides align to TRBD1. The TCR sequence derives from a woman younger than 30 in good health. The sample consisted of PBMCs. In nucleotides, the CDR3 is TGTGCCAGCAGTCCGGCGACAGGGCTTAGCAATCAGCCCCAGCATTTT. It codes for CASSPATGLSNQPQHF.